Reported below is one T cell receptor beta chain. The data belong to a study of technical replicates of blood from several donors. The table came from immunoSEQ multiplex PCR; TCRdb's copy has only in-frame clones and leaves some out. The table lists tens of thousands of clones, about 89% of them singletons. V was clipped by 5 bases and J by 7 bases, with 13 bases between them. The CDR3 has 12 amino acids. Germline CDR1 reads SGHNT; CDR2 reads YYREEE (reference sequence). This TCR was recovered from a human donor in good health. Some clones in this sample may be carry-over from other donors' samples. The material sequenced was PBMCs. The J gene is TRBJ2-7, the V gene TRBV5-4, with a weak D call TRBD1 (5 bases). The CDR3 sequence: CASSLDGAEQYF. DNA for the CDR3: TGTGCCAGCAGTCTCGATGGGGCGGAGCAGTACTTC.